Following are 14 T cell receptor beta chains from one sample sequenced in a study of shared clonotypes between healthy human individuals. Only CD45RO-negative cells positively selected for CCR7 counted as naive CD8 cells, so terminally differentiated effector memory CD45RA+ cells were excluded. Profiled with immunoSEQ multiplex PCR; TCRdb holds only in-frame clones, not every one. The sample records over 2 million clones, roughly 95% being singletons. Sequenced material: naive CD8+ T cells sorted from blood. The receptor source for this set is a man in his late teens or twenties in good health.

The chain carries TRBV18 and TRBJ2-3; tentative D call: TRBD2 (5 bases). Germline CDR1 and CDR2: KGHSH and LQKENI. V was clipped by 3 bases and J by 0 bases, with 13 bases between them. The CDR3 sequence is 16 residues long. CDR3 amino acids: CASSPTLEDSTDTQYF. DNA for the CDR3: TGTGCCAGCTCACCGACCCTGGAGGATAGCACAGATACGCAGTATTTT.

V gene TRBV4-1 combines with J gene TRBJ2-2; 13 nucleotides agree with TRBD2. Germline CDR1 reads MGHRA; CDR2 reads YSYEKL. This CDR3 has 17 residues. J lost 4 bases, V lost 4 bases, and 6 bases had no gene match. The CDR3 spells CASSRLAGGRVTGELFF. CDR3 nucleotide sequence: TGCGCCAGCAGCCGACTAGCGGGGGGCCGGGTCACCGGGGAGCTGTTTTTT.

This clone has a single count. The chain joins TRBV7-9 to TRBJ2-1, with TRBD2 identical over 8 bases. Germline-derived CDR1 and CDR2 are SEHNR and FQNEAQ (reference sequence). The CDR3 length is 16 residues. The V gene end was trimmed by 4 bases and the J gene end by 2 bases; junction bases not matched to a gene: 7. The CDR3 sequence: CASSSLSGRAYNEQFF. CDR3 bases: TGTGCCAGCAGCTCCCTTTCCGGGAGGGCCTACAATGAGCAGTTCTTC.

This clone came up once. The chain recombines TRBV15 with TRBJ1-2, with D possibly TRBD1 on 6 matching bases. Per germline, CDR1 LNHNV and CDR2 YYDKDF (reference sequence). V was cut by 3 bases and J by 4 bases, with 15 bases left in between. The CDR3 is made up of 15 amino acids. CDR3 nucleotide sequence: TGTGCCACCAGCAGTCATCCGGGACAAGTCTATGGCTACACCTTC. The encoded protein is CATSSHPGQVYGYTF.

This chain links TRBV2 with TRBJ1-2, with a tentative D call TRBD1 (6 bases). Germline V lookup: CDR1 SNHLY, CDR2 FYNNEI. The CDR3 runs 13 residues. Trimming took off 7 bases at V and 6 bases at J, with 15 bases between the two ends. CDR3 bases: TGTGCCAGCATTTTTACAGGGTCGGATGGCTACACCTTC. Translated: CASIFTGSDGYTF.

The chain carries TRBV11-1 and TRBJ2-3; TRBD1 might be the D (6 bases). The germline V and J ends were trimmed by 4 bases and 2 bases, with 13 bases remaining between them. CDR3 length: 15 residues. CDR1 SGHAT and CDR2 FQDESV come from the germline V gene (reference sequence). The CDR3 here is CASSSPGVATDTQYF. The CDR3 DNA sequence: TGTGCCAGCAGCTCTCCAGGGGTGGCCACAGATACGCAGTATTTT.

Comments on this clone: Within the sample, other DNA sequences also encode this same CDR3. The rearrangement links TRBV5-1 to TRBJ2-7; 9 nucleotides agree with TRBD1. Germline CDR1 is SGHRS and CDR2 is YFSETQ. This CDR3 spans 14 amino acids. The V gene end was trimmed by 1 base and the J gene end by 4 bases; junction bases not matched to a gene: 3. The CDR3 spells CASSLRQGDYEQYF. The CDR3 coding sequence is TGCGCCAGCAGCTTGAGACAGGGGGATTACGAGCAGTACTTC.

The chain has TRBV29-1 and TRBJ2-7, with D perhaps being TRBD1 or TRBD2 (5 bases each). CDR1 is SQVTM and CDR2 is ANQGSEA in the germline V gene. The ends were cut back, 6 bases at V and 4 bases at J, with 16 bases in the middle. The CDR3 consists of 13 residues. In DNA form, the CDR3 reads TGCAGCGTCGCCCGGGGACCCTTGTACGAGCAGTACTTC. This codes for CSVARGPLYEQYF.

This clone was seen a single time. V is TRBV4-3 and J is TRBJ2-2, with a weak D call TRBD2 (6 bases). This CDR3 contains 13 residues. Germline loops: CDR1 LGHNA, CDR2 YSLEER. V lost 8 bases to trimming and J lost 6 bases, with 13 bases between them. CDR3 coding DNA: TGCGCCAGCGGCAGATGGGGGGCCGGGGAGCTGTTTTTT. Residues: CASGRWGAGELFF.

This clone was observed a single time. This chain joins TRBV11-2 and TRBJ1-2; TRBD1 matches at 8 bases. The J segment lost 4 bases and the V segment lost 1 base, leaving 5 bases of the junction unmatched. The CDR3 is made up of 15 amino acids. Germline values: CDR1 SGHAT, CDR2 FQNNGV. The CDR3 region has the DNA TGTGCCAGCAGCTTAGTAACAGGGGGAAGCTATGGCTACACCTTC. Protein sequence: CASSLVTGGSYGYTF.

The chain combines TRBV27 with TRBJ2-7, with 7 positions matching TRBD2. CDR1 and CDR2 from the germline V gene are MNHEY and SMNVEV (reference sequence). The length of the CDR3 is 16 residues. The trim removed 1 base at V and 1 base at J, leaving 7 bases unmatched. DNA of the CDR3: TGTGCCAGCAGTTTATTGGGGGGGAAGGGATCCTACGAGCAGTACTTC. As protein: CASSLLGGKGSYEQYF.

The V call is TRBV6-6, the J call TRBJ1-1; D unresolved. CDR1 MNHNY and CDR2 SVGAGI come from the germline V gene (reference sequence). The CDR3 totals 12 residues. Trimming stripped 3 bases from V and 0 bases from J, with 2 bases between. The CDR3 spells CASSYLNTEAFF. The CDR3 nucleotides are TGTGCCAGCAGTTATTTGAACACTGAAGCTTTCTTT.

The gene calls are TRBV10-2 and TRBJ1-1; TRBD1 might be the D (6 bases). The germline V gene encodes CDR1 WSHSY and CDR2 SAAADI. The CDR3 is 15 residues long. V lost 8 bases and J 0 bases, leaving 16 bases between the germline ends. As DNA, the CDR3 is TGCGCCAGCGGATACAGGGAGTATCTGAACACTGAAGCTTTCTTT. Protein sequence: CASGYREYLNTEAFF.

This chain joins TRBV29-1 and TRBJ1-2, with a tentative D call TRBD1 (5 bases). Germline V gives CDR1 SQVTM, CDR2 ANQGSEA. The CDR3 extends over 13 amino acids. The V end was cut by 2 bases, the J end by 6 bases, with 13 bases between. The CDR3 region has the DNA TGCAGCGTTGAACCGATCGACAGTAATGGCTACACCTTC. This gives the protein CSVEPIDSNGYTF.